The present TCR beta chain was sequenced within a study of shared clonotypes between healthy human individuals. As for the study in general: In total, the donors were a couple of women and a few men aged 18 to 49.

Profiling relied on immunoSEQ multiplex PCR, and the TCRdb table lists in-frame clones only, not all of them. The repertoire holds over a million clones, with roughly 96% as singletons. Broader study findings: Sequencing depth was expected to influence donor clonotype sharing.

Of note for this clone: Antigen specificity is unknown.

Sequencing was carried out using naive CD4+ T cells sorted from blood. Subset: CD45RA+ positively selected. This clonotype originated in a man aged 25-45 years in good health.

The CDR3 sequence is CATSRVRLLRVNNEQFF. CDR3 in DNA: TGTGCCACCAGCAGAGTCCGTCTTCTTAGGGTGAACAATGAGCAGTTCTTC. This chain connects TRBV15 to TRBJ2-1; D gene unclear. Per the germline V gene, CDR1 is LNHNV and CDR2 is YYDKDF (reference sequence). The length of the CDR3 is 17 residues. Trimming removed 1 base from V and 5 bases from J, with 18 bases in between.